Listed below are T cell receptor beta chains from one sample, sequenced in a study of molecular identifiers for immune sequencing clone quantification. MiXCR was run by TCRdb on the PCR reads, yielding one entry per CDR3 protein. In the table there are 300,000 to 350,000 distinct CDR3 sequences, over 20% of which are singletons. Material: naive CD8+ T cells from blood, with Jurkat cell RNA spiked in. Receptors were obtained from a human donor in good health. Some libraries in this study had Jurkat cell RNA spiked in. Each CDR3 is given with its conserved first and last residue. The D gene is left open where the match is weak. The size entry is marked missing in some rows and otherwise reads once, few, many or a size class.

clone_size: many
v_call: TRBV13
j_call: TRBJ2-7
d_call: -
cdr3_aa: CASSRGTGIHEQYF
cdr3_nt: TGTGCCAGCAGCCGAGGAACAGGGATCCACGAGCAGTACTTC

clone_size: many
v_call: TRBV5-6
j_call: TRBJ1-2
d_call: -
cdr3_aa: CASSFGDLYGYTF
cdr3_nt: TGTGCCAGCAGCTTTGGGGATCTCTATGGCTACACCTTC

clone_size: many
v_call: TRBV6-1
j_call: TRBJ1-1
d_call: -
cdr3_aa: CASSEDDVTRDTEAFF
cdr3_nt: TGTGCCAGCAGTGAAGACGATGTGACCAGGGACACTGAAGCTTTCTTT

clone_size: many
v_call: TRBV7-6
j_call: TRBJ2-2
d_call: -
cdr3_aa: CASSLEPQRTTGELFF
cdr3_nt: TGTGCCAGCAGCTTAGAGCCCCAGCGAACCACCGGGGAGCTGTTTTTT

clone_size: many
v_call: TRBV18
j_call: TRBJ1-1
d_call: TRBD1
cdr3_aa: CASSPPGQDLNTEAFF
cdr3_nt: TGTGCCAGCTCACCTCCGGGACAGGACTTGAACACTGAAGCTTTCTTT

clone_size: many
v_call: TRBV21-1
j_call: TRBJ1-2
d_call: -
cdr3_aa: CASRKGKGRGLHGYTF
cdr3_nt: TGTGCCAGCAGAAAAGGAAAAGGCAGGGGGCTACATGGCTACACCTTC

clone_size: many
v_call: TRBV30
j_call: TRBJ2-7
d_call: TRBD2
cdr3_aa: CAWSSSGGYEQYF
cdr3_nt: TGTGCCTGGAGCTCGAGCGGGGGCTACGAGCAGTACTTC

clone_size: few
v_call: TRBV11-1
j_call: TRBJ2-6
d_call: TRBD1
cdr3_aa: CASSLGTGLSGANVLTF
cdr3_nt: TGTGCCAGCAGCTTGGGGACAGGTCTCTCTGGGGCCAACGTCCTGACTTTC

clone_size: many
v_call: TRBV30
j_call: TRBJ1-1
d_call: -
cdr3_aa: CAWSSGGGTEAFF
cdr3_nt: TGTGCCTGGAGTTCGGGGGGGGGCACTGAAGCTTTCTTT

clone_size: -
v_call: TRBV30
j_call: TRBJ2-3
d_call: TRBD1
cdr3_aa: CAWRRQGSTDTQYF
cdr3_nt: TGTGCCTGGAGGAGACAGGGTAGCACAGATACGCAGTATTTT

clone_size: many
v_call: TRBV5-1
j_call: TRBJ2-7
d_call: TRBD1
cdr3_aa: CASSPDPAGTVRYEQYF
cdr3_nt: TGCGCCAGCAGCCCAGATCCAGCCGGGACAGTTCGATACGAGCAGTACTTC

clone_size: few
v_call: TRBV14
j_call: TRBJ2-7
d_call: -
cdr3_aa: CASSRVYNEQYF
cdr3_nt: TGTGCCAGCAGCAGAGTTTACAACGAGCAGTACTTC

clone_size: many
v_call: TRBV7-6
j_call: TRBJ2-7
d_call: TRBD2
cdr3_aa: CASSWGLAGAYEQYF
cdr3_nt: TGTGCCAGCAGCTGGGGACTAGCGGGGGCCTACGAGCAGTACTTC

clone_size: many
v_call: TRBV12-3/TRBV12-4
j_call: TRBJ1-5
d_call: -
cdr3_aa: CASTWEGNQPQHF
cdr3_nt: TGTGCCAGCACCTGGGAAGGCAATCAGCCCCAGCATTTT

clone_size: many
v_call: TRBV19
j_call: TRBJ2-7
d_call: TRBD1
cdr3_aa: CASSTGQGFHEQYF
cdr3_nt: TGTGCCAGTAGTACGGGACAGGGATTCCACGAGCAGTACTTC

clone_size: many
v_call: TRBV6-1
j_call: TRBJ1-6
d_call: -
cdr3_aa: CASSTQDPYNSPLHF
cdr3_nt: TGTGCCAGCAGTACCCAGGACCCCTATAATTCACCCCTCCACTTT

clone_size: many
v_call: TRBV27
j_call: TRBJ2-1
d_call: TRBD2
cdr3_aa: CASSLFSGRPDEQFF
cdr3_nt: TGTGCCAGCAGTTTATTTAGCGGGAGGCCAGATGAGCAGTTCTTC

clone_size: -
v_call: TRBV19
j_call: TRBJ1-5
d_call: -
cdr3_aa: CASSMRDAGNQPQHF
cdr3_nt: TGTGCCAGTAGCATGCGGGATGCGGGCAATCAGCCCCAGCATTTT

clone_size: few
v_call: TRBV30
j_call: TRBJ2-7
d_call: TRBD1
cdr3_aa: CAWSAIGQGASDYEQYF
cdr3_nt: TGTGCCTGGAGTGCAATCGGACAGGGGGCTTCGGACTACGAGCAGTACTTC

clone_size: many
v_call: TRBV20-1
j_call: TRBJ2-3
d_call: TRBD2
cdr3_aa: CSARDSSGAGGRADTQYF
cdr3_nt: TGCAGTGCTAGAGACTCGAGTGGGGCGGGAGGTCGCGCAGATACGCAGTATTTT

clone_size: few
v_call: TRBV27
j_call: TRBJ2-7
d_call: TRBD2
cdr3_aa: CASRQTSGIAYEQYF
cdr3_nt: TGTGCCAGCAGACAGACTAGCGGGATTGCCTACGAGCAGTACTTC

clone_size: many
v_call: TRBV7-9
j_call: TRBJ1-1
d_call: -
cdr3_aa: CASLEGNVAEAFF
cdr3_nt: TGTGCCAGCTTGGAGGGAAATGTAGCTGAAGCTTTCTTT

clone_size: -
v_call: TRBV20-1
j_call: TRBJ1-1
d_call: TRBD1
cdr3_aa: CSARDRDSLNTEAFF
cdr3_nt: TGCAGTGCTAGAGATAGGGACAGCCTGAACACTGAAGCTTTCTTT

clone_size: many
v_call: TRBV5-6
j_call: TRBJ2-3
d_call: TRBD1
cdr3_aa: CASSLGGQGDSNF
cdr3_nt: TGTGCCAGCAGCTTGGGTGGACAGGGGGACTCCAATTTT

clone_size: many
v_call: TRBV19
j_call: TRBJ2-1
d_call: TRBD1
cdr3_aa: CASGPGQGNEQFF
cdr3_nt: TGTGCCAGTGGACCGGGACAGGGCAATGAGCAGTTCTTC

clone_size: few
v_call: TRBV27
j_call: TRBJ1-2
d_call: TRBD1
cdr3_aa: CASSQGAGFDGYTF
cdr3_nt: TGTGCCAGCAGTCAGGGGGCAGGGTTTGATGGCTACACCTTC

clone_size: many
v_call: TRBV2
j_call: TRBJ2-1
d_call: -
cdr3_aa: CASSELLELIF
cdr3_nt: TGTGCCAGCAGTGAATTACTAGAATTGATCTTC

clone_size: many
v_call: TRBV7-9
j_call: TRBJ2-7
d_call: TRBD1
cdr3_aa: CASSLAGGASYEQYF
cdr3_nt: TGTGCCAGCAGCTTAGCAGGGGGCGCTTCCTACGAGCAGTACTTC

clone_size: few
v_call: TRBV3-1
j_call: TRBJ2-3
d_call: -
cdr3_aa: CASSQEDPPGLLLAAQYF
cdr3_nt: TGTGCCAGCAGCCAAGAAGACCCCCCGGGACTGCTTCTTGCCGCGCAGTATTTT

clone_size: many
v_call: TRBV28
j_call: TRBJ2-1
d_call: -
cdr3_aa: CASSLFSSPYQDEQFF
cdr3_nt: TGTGCCAGCAGTTTATTCTCTAGCCCATATCAGGATGAGCAGTTCTTC

clone_size: -
v_call: TRBV5-5
j_call: TRBJ1-1
d_call: -
cdr3_aa: CASSGAGTPSTEAFF
cdr3_nt: TGTGCCAGCAGCGGAGCCGGGACACCGAGCACTGAAGCTTTCTTT

clone_size: many
v_call: TRBV4-1
j_call: TRBJ2-7
d_call: TRBD1
cdr3_aa: CASSQAGTGPYEQYF
cdr3_nt: TGCGCCAGCAGCCAAGCCGGGACAGGGCCCTACGAGCAGTACTTC

clone_size: -
v_call: TRBV6-2/TRBV6-3
j_call: TRBJ2-2
d_call: TRBD2
cdr3_aa: CASTLQGLAGLTGELFF
cdr3_nt: TGTGCCAGCACCCTTCAGGGACTAGCGGGATTAACCGGGGAGCTGTTTTTT

clone_size: many
v_call: TRBV12-3/TRBV12-4
j_call: TRBJ1-1
d_call: -
cdr3_aa: CASSRNRELEAFF
cdr3_nt: TGTGCCAGCAGTAGAAACAGGGAACTGGAAGCTTTCTTT

clone_size: -
v_call: TRBV7-9
j_call: TRBJ1-3
d_call: TRBD1
cdr3_aa: CASSVPGQGDAIYF
cdr3_nt: TGTGCCAGCAGCGTACCGGGACAGGGAGACGCCATATATTTT

clone_size: -
v_call: TRBV6-1
j_call: TRBJ2-2
d_call: TRBD2
cdr3_aa: CASSEALAGGPRSVELFF
cdr3_nt: TGTGCCAGCAGTGAAGCGCTAGCGGGAGGTCCAAGGTCCGTGGAGCTGTTTTTT

clone_size: many
v_call: TRBV7-2
j_call: TRBJ2-3
d_call: TRBD2
cdr3_aa: CASSSLADTDTQYF
cdr3_nt: TGTGCCAGCAGCTCCCTAGCGGACACAGATACGCAGTATTTT

clone_size: few
v_call: TRBV10-1
j_call: TRBJ2-5
d_call: -
cdr3_aa: CASSAGLEETQYF
cdr3_nt: TGCGCCAGCAGCGCCGGACTGGAAGAGACCCAGTACTTC

clone_size: many
v_call: TRBV29-1
j_call: TRBJ2-5
d_call: -
cdr3_aa: CSVDRYQETQYF
cdr3_nt: TGCAGCGTTGATAGGTACCAAGAGACCCAGTACTTC

clone_size: many
v_call: TRBV20-1
j_call: TRBJ2-5
d_call: -
cdr3_aa: CSASDQGPSGTQYF
cdr3_nt: TGCAGTGCTAGCGATCAAGGACCGTCCGGGACCCAGTACTTC

clone_size: many
v_call: TRBV19
j_call: TRBJ2-2
d_call: -
cdr3_aa: CASSIREGNTGELFF
cdr3_nt: TGTGCCAGTAGTATTAGAGAAGGGAACACCGGGGAGCTGTTTTTT

clone_size: many
v_call: TRBV29-1
j_call: TRBJ2-7
d_call: TRBD2
cdr3_aa: CSVDSGRLEQYF
cdr3_nt: TGCAGCGTCGATAGCGGGAGACTCGAGCAGTACTTC

clone_size: few
v_call: TRBV7-2
j_call: TRBJ2-5
d_call: -
cdr3_aa: CASSLATGTPQEARYF
cdr3_nt: TGTGCCAGCAGCTTAGCTACCGGGACACCCCAAGAGGCCCGGTACTTC